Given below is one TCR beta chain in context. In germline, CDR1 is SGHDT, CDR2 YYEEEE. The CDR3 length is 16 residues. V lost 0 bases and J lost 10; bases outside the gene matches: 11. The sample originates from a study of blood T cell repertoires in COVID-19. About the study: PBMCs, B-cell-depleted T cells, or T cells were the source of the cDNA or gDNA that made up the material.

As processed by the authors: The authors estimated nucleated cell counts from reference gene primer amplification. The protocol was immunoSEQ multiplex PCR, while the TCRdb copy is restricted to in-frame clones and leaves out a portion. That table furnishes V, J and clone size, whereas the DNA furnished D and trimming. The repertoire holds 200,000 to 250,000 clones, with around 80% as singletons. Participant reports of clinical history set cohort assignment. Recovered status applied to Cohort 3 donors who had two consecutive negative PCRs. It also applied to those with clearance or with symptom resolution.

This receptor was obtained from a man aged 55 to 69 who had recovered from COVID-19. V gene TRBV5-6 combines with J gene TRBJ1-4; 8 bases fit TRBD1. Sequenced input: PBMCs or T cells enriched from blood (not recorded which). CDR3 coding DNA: TGTGCCAGCAGCTTGGCAGGGGGCTCCTTCGGGGTAAAACTGTTTTTT. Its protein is CASSLAGGSFGVKLFF. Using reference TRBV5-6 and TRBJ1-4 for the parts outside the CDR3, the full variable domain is DAGVTQSPTHLIKTRGQQVTLRCSPKSGHDTVSWYQQALGQGPQFIFQYYEEEERQRGNFPDRFSGHQFPNYSSELNVNALLLGDSALYLCASSLAGGSFGVKLFFGSGTQLSVL.